The clone carrying this T cell receptor (beta chain) turned up a few times. Its specificity is unknown. V lost 8 bases to trimming and J lost 1 base, with 12 bases between them. From germline, CDR1 is SQVTM and CDR2 ANQGSEA. There are 13 residues in the CDR3. Isolation of naive CD8 T cells was achieved by sorting on a CD8+CD4-CCR7+CD45RA+ phenotype. TCRdb reprocessed the PCR reads via MiXCR and lists one record per CDR3 protein. The top ten hold 0.74% of the sample, which has under 350,000 distinct CDR3 sequences, roughly a quarter seen once. This specimen belongs to a study of molecular identifiers for immune sequencing clone quantification. Study-wide results and limits: Beyond 20 RNA copies, clones held over 99% of effector molecules, compared with under 1% in naive cells.

This TCR was sampled from a human donor in good health. Some libraries in this study had Jurkat cell RNA spiked in. The J gene is TRBJ2-1, the V gene TRBV29-1; D is uncertain. The specimen sequenced was naive CD8+ T cells from blood, with Jurkat cell RNA spiked in. Subset noted: FACS-sorted CD8+CD4-CCR7+CD45RA+ naive T cells. CDR3 bases: TGCAGCCACAAGACGGGTTCCTACAATGAGCAGTTCTTC. It codes for CSHKTGSYNEQFF.